The 10 T cell receptor beta chains below all came from one sample that was sequenced in a study of regulatory T cells in long-lasting Graves disease. TCR beta libraries were built with iRepertoire HTBI primers and Arm-PCR of CDR3 regions. TCRdb reprocessed the multiplex PCR reads via MiXCR and lists one record per CDR3 protein. The top ten hold 6.5% to 10% of the sample, which has 400,000 to 500,000 distinct CDR3 sequences, around 21% seen once. Time point noted: persistent/refractory GD, antithyroid drugs over 5 years with positive TRAb. TCR sequences were obtained from RNA taken from PBMCs. The sequences come from peripheral blood mononuclear cells (PBMCs), collected when the disease was refractory, from a patient treated with antithyroid drugs. These receptors were collected from a female donor with Graves disease.

The rearrangement links TRBV29-1 to TRBJ1-2, with D possibly matching TRBD1 (5 bases). Trimming removed 6 bases at V and 4 bases at J, with 6 bases between. CDR1 is SQVTM and CDR2 is ANQGSEA in the germline V gene. The CDR3 length is 10 residues. CDR3 loop: CSVGTYGYTF. CDR3 DNA: TGCAGCGTGGGGACCTATGGCTACACCTTC.

The chain employs TRBV10-3 and TRBJ1-5, with D uncertain. The germline V and J ends were trimmed by 4 bases and 5 bases, with 9 bases remaining between them. CDR3 size: 13 residues. Per the germline V gene, CDR1 is ENHRY and CDR2 is SYGVKD. The DNA for the CDR3 is TGTGCCATCAGTGGTGACCGGGATCAGCCCCAGCATTTT. Its translation: CAISGDRDQPQHF.

Note on this clonotype: A much larger clone lies one base from this, so it may be a read error. This sequence joins TRBV2 and TRBJ2-5; D not resolved. The CDR3 runs to 14 residues. The germline V gene has CDR1 SNHLY and CDR2 FYNNEI. CDR3 amino acids: CASSLRAIQETQCF. CDR3 nucleotides: TGTGCCAGCAGTTTACGGGCTATCCAAGAGACCCAGTGCTTC.

The rearrangement joins TRBV14 to TRBJ2-5; no firm D call. This CDR3 spans 12 amino acids. Germline V CDR1 and CDR2: SGHDN, FVKESK. V lost 1 base and J lost 4, with 4 bases in between. CDR3 amino acids: CASSQVLETQYF. For the CDR3, the DNA is TGTGCCAGCAGCCAAGTGTTAGAGACCCAGTACTTC. The complete variable domain, with remaining parts taken from reference TRBV14 and TRBJ2-5, reads EAGVTQFPSHSVIEKGQTVTLRCDPISGHDNLYWYRRVMGKEIKFLLHFVKESKQDESGMPNNRFLAERTGGTYSTLKVQPAELEDSGVYFCASSQVLETQYFGPGTRLLVL.

This clonotype was seen a few times. The J gene is TRBJ2-6, the V gene TRBV7-8; the D gene is possibly TRBD2 (5 bases). The CDR3 runs to 16 residues. V shed 7 bases and J shed 0 bases, with 13 bases lying between them. Germline CDR1 SGHVS, CDR2 FQNEAQ. Here the CDR3 reads CASTRPRGSGANVLTF. CDR3 DNA: TGTGCCAGCACCCGTCCCCGGGGCTCTGGGGCCAACGTCCTGACTTTC.

This clonotype was counted many times. The chain has TRBV6-1 and TRBJ2-7, with unresolved D. The germline CDR1 and CDR2 sequences are MNHNS and SASEGT. Trimming pared 5 bases from V and 2 bases from J, leaving 10 bases between. CDR3 length: 13 residues. The CDR3 DNA reads as TGTGCCAGCAGTCCCGGACGGGCCTACGAGCAGTACTTC. Translating it yields CASSPGRAYEQYF.

Notes on this clonotype: Just one base apart from a much larger clone, this may be a read error. J is TRBJ2-7 and V is TRBV28, with a weak D call TRBD1 (5 bases). The germline CDR1 and CDR2 sequences are MDHEN and SYDVKM. The CDR3 runs to 15 residues. Trimming took off 2 bases at V and 0 bases at J, with 11 bases between the two ends. For the CDR3, the DNA is TGTGCCAGCAGTTTACCAGGGCTCCCCTCCTACGAGCAGTACTTC. Translating gives CASSLPGLPSYEQYF. Full variable domain (outside the CDR3, taken from reference TRBV28 and TRBJ2-7): DVKVTQSSRYLVKRTGEKVFLECVQDMDHENMFWYRQDPGLGLRLIYFSYDVKMKEKGDIPEGYSVSREKKERFSLILESASTNQTSMYLCASSLPGLPSYEQYFGPGTRLTVT.

This clonotype was seen more than once but under ten times. V usage is TRBV7-2 and J usage is TRBJ2-5; D gene unclear. With 5 bases removed from V and 2 bases from J, the gap between germline ends came to 15 bases. This CDR3 contains 15 residues. Per germline, CDR1 SGHTA and CDR2 FQGNSA. The CDR3 loop is CASSPFSAKQETQYF. The CDR3 nucleotides are TGTGCCAGCAGCCCTTTCAGCGCGAAACAAGAGACCCAGTACTTC.

Regarding this clonotype: Germline and junction disagree at one end, which may indicate a read error. V gene TRBV9 combines with J gene TRBJ1-1; no definite D call. CDR3 length equals 14 residues. The germline gives CDR1 SGDLS, CDR2 YYNGEE. Written as DNA, the CDR3 is TGTGCCAGCAGCGTAGATAAGATGAACACTGAAGCCTTCTTT. Amino acids: CASSVDKMNTEAFF.

This clonotype was counted ten times or more. The J gene is TRBJ2-7, the V gene TRBV7-9, with D unclear. This CDR3 comprises 13 residues. The germline CDR1 and CDR2 sequences are SEHNR and FQNEAQ (reference sequence). Deletions cut 3 bases from V and 0 bases from J, with 6 bases between. The CDR3 coding sequence is TGTGCCAGCAGCTTGGACGGCTCCTACGAGCAGTACTTC. It codes for CASSLDGSYEQYF.